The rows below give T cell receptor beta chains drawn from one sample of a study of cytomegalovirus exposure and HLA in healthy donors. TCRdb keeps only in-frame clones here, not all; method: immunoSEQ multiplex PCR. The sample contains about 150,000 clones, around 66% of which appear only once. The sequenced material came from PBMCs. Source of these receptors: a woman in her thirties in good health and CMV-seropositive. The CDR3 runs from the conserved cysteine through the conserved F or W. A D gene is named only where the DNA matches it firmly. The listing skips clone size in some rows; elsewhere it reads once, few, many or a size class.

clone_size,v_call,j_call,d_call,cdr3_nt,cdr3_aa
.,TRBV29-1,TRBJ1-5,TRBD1,TGCAGCGTCCTCGGAGGGGGCGTCGATCAGCCCCAGCATTTT,CSVLGGGVDQPQHF
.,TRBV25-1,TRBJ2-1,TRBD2,TGTGCCAGCAGTGACCGACTAGCGACATACAATGAGCAGTTCTTC,CASSDRLATYNEQFF
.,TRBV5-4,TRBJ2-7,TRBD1,TGTGCCACCTGCCGGGACAGGGCCTACGAGCAGTACTTC,CATCRDRAYEQYF
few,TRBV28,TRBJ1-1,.,TGTGCCAGCAGTTTATCGGGGGGTTGGAACACTGAAGCTTTCTTT,CASSLSGGWNTEAFF
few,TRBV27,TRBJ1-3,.,TGTGCCAGCAGTAATGGGGGCCCTGGAAACACCATATATTTT,CASSNGGPGNTIYF
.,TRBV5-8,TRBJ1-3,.,TGTGCCAGCAGCCCAGGACAGAACTCTGGAAACACCATATATTTT,CASSPGQNSGNTIYF
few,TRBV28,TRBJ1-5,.,TGTGCCAGCAGTACCACACAGGGATTAGCTCAGCCCCAGCATTTT,CASSTTQGLAQPQHF
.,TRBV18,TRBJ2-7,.,TGTGCCAGCTCACCGAAGCACCGAGAGGGATTCTCCTACGAGCAGTACTTC,CASSPKHREGFSYEQYF
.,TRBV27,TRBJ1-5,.,TGTGCCAGCAGTAGACAGTTCGCGTCCGGCAATCAGCCCCAGCATTTT,CASSRQFASGNQPQHF
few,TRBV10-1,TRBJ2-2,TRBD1,TGCGCCAGCAGTGAGTCGGGGACAGGGAACACCGGGGAGCTGTTTTTT,CASSESGTGNTGELFF
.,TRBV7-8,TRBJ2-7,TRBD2,TGTGCCAGCAGCCTGCTAGCGGGAGATGAGTACTTC,CASSLLAGDEYF
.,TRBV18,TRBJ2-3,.,TGTGCCAGCTCACCTACCACAGGGACCTGGGGCACAGATACGCAGTATTTT,CASSPTTGTWGTDTQYF
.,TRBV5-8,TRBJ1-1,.,TGTGCCAGCAGCTCCGATTTCAGGGCCTCCGGTGGCACTGAAGCTTTCTTT,CASSSDFRASGGTEAFF
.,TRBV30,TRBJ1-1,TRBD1,TGTGCCCGGAGGAGCCAGGGGGGCACTGAAGCTTTCTTT,CARRSQGGTEAFF
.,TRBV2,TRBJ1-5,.,TGTGCCAGCAGAGTAGGACTATATAGCAATCAGCCCCAGCATTTT,CASRVGLYSNQPQHF
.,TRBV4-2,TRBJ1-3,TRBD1,TGTGCCAGCAGCCAACCGGGACAGGGACCCGGTTCTGGAAACACCATATATTTT,CASSQPGQGPGSGNTIYF
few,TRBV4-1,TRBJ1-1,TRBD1,TGCGCCAGCAGCCAAGCGGACAGGGTTGGCCCTCGTACTGAAGCTTTCTTT,CASSQADRVGPRTEAFF
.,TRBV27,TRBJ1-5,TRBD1,TGTGCCAGCAGTTTATATTCTCCCGGGACAGGGAATCAGCCCCAGCATTTT,CASSLYSPGTGNQPQHF
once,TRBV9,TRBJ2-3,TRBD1,TGTGCCAGCAGCCACCGGGACAGCAAGAATACGCAGTATTTT,CASSHRDSKNTQYF
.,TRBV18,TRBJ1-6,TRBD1,TGTGCCAGCTCACCTAATATCAAGACAGGGTTAAATTCACCCCTCCACTTT,CASSPNIKTGLNSPLHF
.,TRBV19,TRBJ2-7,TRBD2,TGTGCCAGTAGAGGCGGGGGGGCCTACGAGCAGTACTTC,CASRGGGAYEQYF
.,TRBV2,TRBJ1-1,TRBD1,TGTGCCAGCAGTGAAGCGGCAGGGGGCGCCTACACTGAAGCTTTCTTT,CASSEAAGGAYTEAFF
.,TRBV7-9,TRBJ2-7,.,TGTGCCAGCTTAACCTCGGGACACTCCTACGAGCAGTACTTC,CASLTSGHSYEQYF
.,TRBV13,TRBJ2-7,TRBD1,TGTGCCAGCAGCTGGGACAGGGGGATAGGCGAGCAGTACTTC,CASSWDRGIGEQYF
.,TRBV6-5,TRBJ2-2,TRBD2,TGTGCCAGCAGTTACTCAGCGGGAGCCGGGGGGGAGCTGTTTTTT,CASSYSAGAGGELFF
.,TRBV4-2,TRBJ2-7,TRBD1,TGTGCCAGCAGCCTACGGGACAGGGATTTCCAGCAGTACTTC,CASSLRDRDFQQYF
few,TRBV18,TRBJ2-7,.,TGTGCCAGCTCACCGGGACAAACCTACGAGCAGTACTTC,CASSPGQTYEQYF
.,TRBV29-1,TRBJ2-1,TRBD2,TGCAGCGTTGAGTACCTAGCGGCGTACAATGAGCAGTTCTTC,CSVEYLAAYNEQFF
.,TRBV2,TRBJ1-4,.,TGTGCCAGCAGTGCCGTGGAACCGACAAGCCTGTTTTTT,CASSAVEPTSLFF
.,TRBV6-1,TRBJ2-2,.,TGTGCCAGCAGGACCCCAGGGATCGGGGAGCTGTTTTTT,CASRTPGIGELFF
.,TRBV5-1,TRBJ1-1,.,TGCGCCAGCAGCTTGGCCAGGCCGGACACTGAAGCTTTCTTT,CASSLARPDTEAFF
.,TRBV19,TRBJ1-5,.,TGTGCCAGTAGTATGACCTCCCGGGGTGATCAGCCCCAGCATTTT,CASSMTSRGDQPQHF
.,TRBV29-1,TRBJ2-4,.,TGCAGCGTTTCCGACAGGCTAAAAAACATTCAGTACTTC,CSVSDRLKNIQYF
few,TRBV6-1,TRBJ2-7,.,TGTGCCAGCAGCTCTCAGCCAGGGCTCGTCGAGCAGTACTTC,CASSSQPGLVEQYF
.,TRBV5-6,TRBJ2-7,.,TGTGCCAGCAGCTCAGACTACGAGCAGTACTTC,CASSSDYEQYF
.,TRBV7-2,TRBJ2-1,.,TGTGCCAGCAGTCTCTACTACAATGAGCAGTTCTTC,CASSLYYNEQFF
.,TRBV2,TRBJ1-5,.,TGTGCCAGCTCGCAGTATAGCAATCAGCCCCAGCATTTT,CASSQYSNQPQHF
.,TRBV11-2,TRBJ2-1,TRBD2,TGTGCCAGCAACCTGGGGGGGTACAATGAGCAGTTCTTC,CASNLGGYNEQFF
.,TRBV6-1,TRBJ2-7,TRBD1,TGTGCCAGCAGTGCAGGACAGGGGACGTACGAGCAGTACTTC,CASSAGQGTYEQYF
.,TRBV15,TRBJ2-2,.,TGTGCCACCATCGCATTCCCAGGGTGGTCCGGGGAGCTGTTTTTT,CATIAFPGWSGELFF
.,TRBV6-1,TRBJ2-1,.,TGTGCCAGCAGTTCTATACTAGGCTCCTACAATGAGCAGTTCTTC,CASSSILGSYNEQFF
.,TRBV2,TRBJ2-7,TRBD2,TGTGCCACCACGGGGAGCGGGAACGAGCAGTACTTC,CATTGSGNEQYF